What follows are 21 T cell receptor beta chains derived from one specimen sequenced in a study of blood T cell repertoires in COVID-19. The repertoire was sequenced with immunoSEQ multiplex PCR; TCRdb's copy has only in-frame clones and lacks some. The repertoire holds about 170,000 clones, with more than 75% as singletons. Sequenced material: peripheral blood. Receptor source: a man younger than 35 with COVID-19, enrolled during active disease.

This clone was observed once. The sample has other DNA sequences that encode this CDR3 too. The genes are TRBV4-3 and TRBJ2-1; 8 positions agree with TRBD1. Germline lookup yields CDR1 LGHNA and CDR2 YSLEER. V lost 1 base, J lost 4 bases, and 3 bases stayed unmatched. CDR3 size: 15 residues. This CDR3 is CASSQAGQGYNEQFF. The DNA for the CDR3 is TGCGCCAGCAGCCAAGCCGGACAGGGATACAATGAGCAGTTCTTC.

The CDR3 sequence is CASSTSYNEQFF. Written as DNA, the CDR3 is TGTGCCAGTAGTACCAGCTACAATGAGCAGTTCTTC. The chain has TRBV19 and TRBJ2-1, with unresolved D. CDR3 length equals 12 residues. V shed 4 bases and J shed 3 bases, with 4 bases lying between them. Germline V gene lookup returns CDR1 LNHDA and CDR2 SQIVND (reference sequence). Full variable domain (missing parts from reference TRBV19 and TRBJ2-1): DGGITQSPKYLFRKEGQNVTLSCEQNLNHDAMYWYRQDPGQGLRLIYYSQIVNDFQKGDIAEGYSVSREKKESFPLTVTSAQKNPTAFYLCASSTSYNEQFFGPGTRLTVL.

This chain connects TRBV6-5 to TRBJ2-7; 8 bases map to TRBD1. The CDR3 consists of 15 residues. The germline V gene encodes CDR1 MNHEY and CDR2 SVGAGI. V gave up 6 bases and J gave up 5 bases; unmatched junction bases: 12. This CDR3 reads CASSSSGQDLHEQYF. The CDR3 DNA follows: TGTGCCAGCAGCTCCTCGGGACAGGACCTACACGAGCAGTACTTC.

The chain combines TRBV7-8 with TRBJ1-5; D uncertain. Germline-derived CDR1 and CDR2 are SGHVS and FQNEAQ. The CDR3 extends over 12 amino acids. Trimming shortened V by 4 bases and J by 9 bases, and 10 bases separated the two germline ends. The CDR3 DNA reads TGTGCCAGCAGCTACTTCACCCGGCCCCAGCATTTT. It specifies CASSYFTRPQHF.

The chain has TRBV19 and TRBJ1-5, with D unclear. The ends were cut back, 7 bases at V and 0 bases at J, with 19 bases in the middle. The germline V gene has CDR1 LNHDA and CDR2 SQIVND (reference sequence). The CDR3 length is 17 residues. CDR3 nucleotides: TGTGCCAGTAAGCTCATCCCCCCGGCGGGTAGCAATCAGCCCCAGCATTTT. Translated, it gives CASKLIPPAGSNQPQHF.

This clone occurred a few times. The chain links TRBV5-3 to TRBJ1-2, with D perhaps matching TRBD1 (6 bases). TRBV5-3 is labeled an ORF, and its function is uncertain. V dropped 1 base and J dropped 3 bases, with 10 bases sitting between them. The CDR3 totals 14 residues. CDR3 protein: CARSLTGTHYGYTF. Here the CDR3 DNA reads TGTGCCAGAAGCTTGACAGGGACCCACTATGGCTACACCTTC.

As DNA, the CDR3 is TGTGCCAGCAGCCCTCCGTACTCTGGGGCCAACGTCCTGACTTTC. This gives the protein CASSPPYSGANVLTF. This chain links TRBV7-6 with TRBJ2-6; D ambiguous. CDR3 length: 15 residues. V was pared by 5 bases and J by 0 bases, with 8 bases between. CDR1 is SGHVS and CDR2 is FNYEAQ in the germline V gene.

V gene TRBV14 combines with J gene TRBJ2-2, with D possibly matching TRBD1 (6 bases). V shed 4 bases and J shed 0 bases, with 12 bases lying between them. The CDR3 extends over 16 amino acids. The germline V gene has CDR1 SGHDN and CDR2 FVKESK. CDR3 residues: CASSPRTAANTGELFF. CDR3 nucleotides: TGTGCCAGCAGCCCCAGGACAGCCGCGAACACCGGGGAGCTGTTTTTT.

This chain uses TRBV27 with TRBJ1-2, with D hard to call. V was shortened by 3 bases and J by 4 bases, with 18 bases between the two germline ends. The CDR3 has 16 residues. CDR1 MNHEY and CDR2 SMNVEV come from the germline V gene (reference sequence). This chain's CDR3 is CASSLGSGTDLYGYTF. In DNA form, the CDR3 reads TGTGCCAGCAGTTTGGGCAGCGGCACCGACCTCTATGGCTACACCTTC.

The CDR3 DNA reads as TGCAGCGTTGAGAAGCGGGAGGCGGTAAGAAATGAGCAGTTCTTC. Translated: CSVEKREAVRNEQFF. The chain uses TRBV29-1 and TRBJ2-1; 9 bases match TRBD2. The CDR3 loop spans 15 amino acids. From germline, CDR1 is SQVTM and CDR2 ANQGSEA. V lost 3 bases, J lost 7 bases, and 10 bases stayed unmatched.

The chain couples TRBV27 to TRBJ2-2; 11 bases fit TRBD2. The CDR3 sequence is 15 residues long. Looked up from germline, CDR1 is MNHEY and CDR2 is SMNVEV (reference sequence). Trimming took 5 bases from V and 5 from J; bases not matched to a gene: 4. The CDR3 region is CASSRGTSGTGELFF. CDR3 coding DNA: TGTGCCAGCAGTCGCGGGACTAGCGGAACCGGGGAGCTGTTTTTT.

This chain connects TRBV6-5 to TRBJ2-2; TRBD2 matches 7 bases. J was trimmed by 6 bases and V by 6 bases; bases with no gene match: 10. Germline V gene sequence: CDR1 MNHEY, CDR2 SVGAGI. This CDR3 region has 15 residues. The CDR3 DNA follows: TGTGCCAGCAGCCGTCAGCGGGACCGAGCCGGGGAGCTGTTTTTT. Translating gives CASSRQRDRAGELFF.

The rearrangement uses TRBV4-1 and TRBJ2-2; D may be TRBD2 (5 bases). CDR1 is MGHRA and CDR2 is YSYEKL in the germline V gene. The CDR3 consists of 19 residues. The ends were cut back, 0 bases at V and 4 bases at J, with 21 bases in the middle. The CDR3 sequence is CASSQDVILVGVGTGELFF. As DNA, the CDR3 is TGCGCCAGCAGCCAAGATGTTATCCTAGTCGGGGTTGGCACCGGGGAGCTGTTTTTT.

Details on this clone: This sample also contains other DNA sequences that code for the same CDR3. The rearrangement joins TRBV6-2 or TRBV6-3 to TRBJ2-7; 11 bases align to TRBD1. CDR3 length equals 14 residues. The junction had 2 bases not matched to a gene; V was cut back by 4 bases and J by 3 bases. Germline V CDR1 and CDR2: MNHEY, SVGEGT. In DNA form, the CDR3 reads TGTGCCAGCAGTTTCGGGACAGGGGGCTACGAGCAGTACTTC. It is translated as CASSFGTGGYEQYF.

The chain carries TRBV27 and TRBJ2-5; 11 nucleotides line up with TRBD1. Germline V lookup: CDR1 MNHEY, CDR2 SMNVEV (reference sequence). CDR3 size: 17 residues. Unmatched junction bases numbered 10, after V lost 2 bases and J lost 5 bases. CDR3 in amino acids: CASSLRGTGGLGETQYF. DNA of the CDR3: TGTGCCAGCAGTTTACGGGGGACAGGGGGTTTGGGGGAGACCCAGTACTTC.

This chain links TRBV12-5 with TRBJ2-1; 10 bases map to TRBD2. Germline loops: CDR1 LGHNT, CDR2 FRNRAP. The CDR3 loop spans 17 amino acids. V gave up 6 bases and J gave up 2 bases; unmatched junction bases: 10. The CDR3 coding sequence is TGTGCTAGTGGCCCACCGACTAGCGGGCGACCCTACAATGAGCAGTTCTTC. It is translated as CASGPPTSGRPYNEQFF.

The chain carries TRBV7-9 and TRBJ2-3, with D hard to call. Germline V gene sequence: CDR1 SEHNR, CDR2 FQNEAQ (reference sequence). Deletions cut 7 bases from V and 0 bases from J, with 17 bases between. The CDR3 spans 16 residues. In DNA form, the CDR3 reads TGTGCCAGCACCCCTAGATTAGAACCGAGCACAGATACGCAGTATTTT. It encodes CASTPRLEPSTDTQYF.

Only one count was recorded for this clone. This chain uses TRBV2 with TRBJ1-5, with D unresolved. There are 14 residues in the CDR3. Germline V gene lookup returns CDR1 SNHLY and CDR2 FYNNEI. Trimming cost V 6 bases and J 0 bases, with 9 bases left between them. The CDR3 reads CASRVGASNQPQHF. The CDR3 region has the DNA TGTGCCAGCAGGGTGGGAGCTAGCAATCAGCCCCAGCATTTT. The variable domain in full, completed from reference TRBV2 and TRBJ1-5, reads EPEVTQTPSHQVTQMGQEVILRCVPISNHLYFYWYRQILGQKVEFLVSFYNNEISEKSEIFDDQFSVERPDGSNFTLKIRSTKLEDSAMYFCASRVGASNQPQHFGDGTRLSIL.

The CDR3 spells CASSSPTGAMNTEAFF. The CDR3 coding sequence is TGTGCCAGCAGTTCCCCGACAGGAGCCATGAACACTGAAGCTTTCTTT. The V call is TRBV28, the J call TRBJ1-1; TRBD1 might be the D (6 bases). CDR1 is MDHEN and CDR2 is SYDVKM in the germline V gene. Trimming removed 4 bases from V and 0 bases from J, with 15 bases in between. The length of the CDR3 is 16 residues. Based on the CDR3 plus reference TRBV28 and TRBJ1-1, the full variable domain is DVKVTQSSRYLVKRTGEKVFLECVQDMDHENMFWYRQDPGLGLRLIYFSYDVKMKEKGDIPEGYSVSREKKERFSLILESASTNQTSMYLCASSSPTGAMNTEAFFGQGTRLTVV.

The rearrangement links TRBV10-1 to TRBJ2-1; weak D call: TRBD1 (6 bases). Germline CDR1 reads WNHNN; CDR2 reads SYGVQD (reference sequence). The CDR3 totals 13 residues. Trimming shortened V by 4 bases and J by 9 bases, and 13 bases separated the two germline ends. In DNA, the CDR3 is TGCGCCAGCAGTGGGGACATGGGGTCTGAGCAGTTCTTC. It specifies CASSGDMGSEQFF.

The V gene is TRBV24-1, the J gene TRBJ2-1; TRBD2 agrees at 11 bases. This CDR3 is 19 amino acids long. V lost 3 bases and J lost 1; bases outside the gene matches: 10. Per the germline V gene, CDR1 is KGHDR and CDR2 is SFDVKD. The DNA of the CDR3 is TGTGCCACCAGTGATAATTGGAGCGTAGCGGGAGGGTCCTACAATGAGCAGTTCTTC. Amino acids: CATSDNWSVAGGSYNEQFF.